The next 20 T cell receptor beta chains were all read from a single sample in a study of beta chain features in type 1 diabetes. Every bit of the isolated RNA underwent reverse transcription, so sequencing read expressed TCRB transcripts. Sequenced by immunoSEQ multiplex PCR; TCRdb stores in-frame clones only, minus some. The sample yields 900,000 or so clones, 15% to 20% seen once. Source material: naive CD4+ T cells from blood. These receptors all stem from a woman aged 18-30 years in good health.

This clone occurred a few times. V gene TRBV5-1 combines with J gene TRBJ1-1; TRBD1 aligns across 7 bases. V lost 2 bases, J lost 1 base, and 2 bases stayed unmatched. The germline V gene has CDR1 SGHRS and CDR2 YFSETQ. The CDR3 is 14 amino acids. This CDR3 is CASSLQGSNTEAFF. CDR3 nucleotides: TGCGCCAGCAGCTTACAGGGGTCGAACACTGAAGCTTTCTTT.

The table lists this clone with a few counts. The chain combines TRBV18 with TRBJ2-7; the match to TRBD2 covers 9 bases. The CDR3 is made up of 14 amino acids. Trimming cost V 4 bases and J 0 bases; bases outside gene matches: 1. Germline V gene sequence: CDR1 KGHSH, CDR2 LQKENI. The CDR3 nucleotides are TGTGCCAGCTCACGTAGCGGGAGCTCCTACGAGCAGTACTTC. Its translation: CASSRSGSSYEQYF.

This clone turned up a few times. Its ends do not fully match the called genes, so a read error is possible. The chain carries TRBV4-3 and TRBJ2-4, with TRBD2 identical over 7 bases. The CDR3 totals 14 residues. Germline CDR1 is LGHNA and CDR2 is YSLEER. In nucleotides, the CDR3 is TGCGCCAGCAGCCAAGAGCCCCGGGCGGGAGTAGTACACTTC. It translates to CASSQEPRAGVVHF.

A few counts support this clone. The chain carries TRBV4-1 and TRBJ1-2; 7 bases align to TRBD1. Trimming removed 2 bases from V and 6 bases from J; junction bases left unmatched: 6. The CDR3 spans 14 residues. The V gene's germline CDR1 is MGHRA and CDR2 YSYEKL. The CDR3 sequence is CASSQIQGPDGYTF. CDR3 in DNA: TGCGCCAGCAGCCAAATACAGGGGCCGGATGGCTACACCTTC.

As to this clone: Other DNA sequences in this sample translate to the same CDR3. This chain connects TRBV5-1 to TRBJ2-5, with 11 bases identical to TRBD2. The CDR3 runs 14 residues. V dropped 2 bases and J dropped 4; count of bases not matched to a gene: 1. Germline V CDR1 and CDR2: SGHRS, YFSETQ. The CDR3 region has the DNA TGCGCCAGCAGCTTAACTAGCGGGAGAGAGACCCAGTACTTC. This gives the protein CASSLTSGRETQYF.

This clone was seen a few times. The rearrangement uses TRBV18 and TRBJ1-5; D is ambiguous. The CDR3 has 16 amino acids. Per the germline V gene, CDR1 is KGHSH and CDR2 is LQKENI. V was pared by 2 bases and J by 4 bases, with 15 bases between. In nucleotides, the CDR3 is TGTGCCAGCTCACCAAAATCGGTTTTATGGAATCAGCCCCAGCATTTT. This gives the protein CASSPKSVLWNQPQHF.

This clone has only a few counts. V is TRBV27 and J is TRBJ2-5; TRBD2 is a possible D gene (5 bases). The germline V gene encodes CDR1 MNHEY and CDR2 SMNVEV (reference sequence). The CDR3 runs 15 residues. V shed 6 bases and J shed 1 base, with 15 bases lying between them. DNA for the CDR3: TGTGCCAGCAGACGGAGTTCCGCGGGCCAAGAGACCCAGTACTTC. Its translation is CASRRSSAGQETQYF.

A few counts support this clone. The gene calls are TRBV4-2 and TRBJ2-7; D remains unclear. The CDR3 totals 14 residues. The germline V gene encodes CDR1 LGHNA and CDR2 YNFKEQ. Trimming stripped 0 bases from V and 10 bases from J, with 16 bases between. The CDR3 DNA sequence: TGTGCCAGCAGCCAAGATCTTGTGGGAAATACCCAGTACTTC. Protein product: CASSQDLVGNTQYF.

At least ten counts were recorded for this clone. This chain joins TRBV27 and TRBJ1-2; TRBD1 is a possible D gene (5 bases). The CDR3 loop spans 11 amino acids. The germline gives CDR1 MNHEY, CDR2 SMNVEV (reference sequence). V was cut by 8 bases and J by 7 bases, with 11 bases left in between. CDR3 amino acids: CASGGGFGYTF. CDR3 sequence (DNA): TGTGCCAGCGGGGGAGGCTTTGGCTACACCTTC.

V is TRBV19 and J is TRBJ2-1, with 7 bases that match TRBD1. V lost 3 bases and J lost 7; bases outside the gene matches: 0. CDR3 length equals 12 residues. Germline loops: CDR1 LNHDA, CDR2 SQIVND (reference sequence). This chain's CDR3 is CASSIRGNEQFF. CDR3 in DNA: TGTGCCAGTAGTATCAGGGGGAATGAGCAGTTCTTC.

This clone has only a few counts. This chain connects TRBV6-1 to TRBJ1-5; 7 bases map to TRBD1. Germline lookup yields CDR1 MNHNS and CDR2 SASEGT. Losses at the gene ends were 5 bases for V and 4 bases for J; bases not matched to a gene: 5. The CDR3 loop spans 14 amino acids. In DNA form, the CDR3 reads TGTGCCAGCAGTTCCCGGACAGGAAATCAGCCCCAGCATTTT. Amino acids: CASSSRTGNQPQHF.

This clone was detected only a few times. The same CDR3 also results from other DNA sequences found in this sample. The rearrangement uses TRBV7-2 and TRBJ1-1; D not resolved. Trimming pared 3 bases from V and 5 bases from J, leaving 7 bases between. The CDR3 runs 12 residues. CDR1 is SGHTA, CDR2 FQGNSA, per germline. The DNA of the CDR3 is TGTGCCAGCAGCTTGTTAGGTACTGAAGCTTTCTTT. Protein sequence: CASSLLGTEAFF.

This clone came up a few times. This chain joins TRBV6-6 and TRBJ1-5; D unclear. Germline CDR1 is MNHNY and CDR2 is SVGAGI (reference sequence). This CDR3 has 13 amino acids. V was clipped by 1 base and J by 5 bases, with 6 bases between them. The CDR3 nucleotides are TGTGCCAGCAGTTACTTCGCAGATCAGCCCCAGCATTTT. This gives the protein CASSYFADQPQHF.

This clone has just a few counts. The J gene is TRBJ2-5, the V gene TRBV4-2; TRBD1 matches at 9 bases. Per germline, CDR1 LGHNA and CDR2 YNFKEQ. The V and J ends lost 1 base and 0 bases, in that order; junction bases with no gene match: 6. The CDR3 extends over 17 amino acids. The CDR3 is CASSQGGGQGYQETQYF. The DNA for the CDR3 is TGTGCCAGCAGCCAAGGGGGCGGACAGGGGTACCAAGAGACCCAGTACTTC.

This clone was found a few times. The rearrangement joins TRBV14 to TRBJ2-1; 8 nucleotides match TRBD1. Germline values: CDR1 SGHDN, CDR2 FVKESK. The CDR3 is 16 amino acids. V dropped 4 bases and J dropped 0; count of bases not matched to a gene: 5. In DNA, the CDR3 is TGTGCCAGCAGCCCCCGGGACAGGTACTCCTACAATGAGCAGTTCTTC. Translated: CASSPRDRYSYNEQFF.

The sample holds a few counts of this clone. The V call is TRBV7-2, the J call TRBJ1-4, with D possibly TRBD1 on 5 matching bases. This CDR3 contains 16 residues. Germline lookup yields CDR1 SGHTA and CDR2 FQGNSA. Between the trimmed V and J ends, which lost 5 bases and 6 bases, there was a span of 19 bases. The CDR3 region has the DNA TGTGCCAGCAGCCCTTTTGGGAATGGAGGGGATGAAAAACTGTTTTTT. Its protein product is CASSPFGNGGDEKLFF.

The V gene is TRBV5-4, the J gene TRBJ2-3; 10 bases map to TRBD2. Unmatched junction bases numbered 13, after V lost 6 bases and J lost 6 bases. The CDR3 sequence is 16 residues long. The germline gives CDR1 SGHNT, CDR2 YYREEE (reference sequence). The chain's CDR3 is CASTDGGGSGRDTQYF. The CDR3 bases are TGTGCCAGCACTGACGGTGGCGGTAGCGGGAGGGATACGCAGTATTTT.

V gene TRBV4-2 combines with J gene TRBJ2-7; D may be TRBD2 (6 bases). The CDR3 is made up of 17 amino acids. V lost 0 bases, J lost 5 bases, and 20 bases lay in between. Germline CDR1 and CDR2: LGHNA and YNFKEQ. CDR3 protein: CASSQDFGSRFIHEQYF. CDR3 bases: TGTGCCAGCAGCCAAGATTTCGGGAGCAGGTTCATCCACGAGCAGTACTTC.

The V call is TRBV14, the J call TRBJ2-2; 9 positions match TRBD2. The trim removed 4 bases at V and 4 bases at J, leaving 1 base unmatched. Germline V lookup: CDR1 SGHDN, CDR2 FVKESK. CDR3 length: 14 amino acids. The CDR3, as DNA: TGTGCCAGCAGCCCGACTAGCGGCACCGGGGAGCTGTTTTTT. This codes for CASSPTSGTGELFF.

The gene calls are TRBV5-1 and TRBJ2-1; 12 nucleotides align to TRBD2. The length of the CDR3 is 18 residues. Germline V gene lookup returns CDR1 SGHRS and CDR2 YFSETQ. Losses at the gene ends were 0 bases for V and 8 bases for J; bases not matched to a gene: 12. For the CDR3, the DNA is TGCGCCAGCAGCTTGGGAGTGACTAGCGGGAGAAATAGCCATGAGCAGTTCTTC. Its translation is CASSLGVTSGRNSHEQFF.